A selection of T cell receptor beta chains follows, all from one sample in a study of cytomegalovirus exposure and HLA in healthy donors. Data came from immunoSEQ multiplex PCR; TCRdb stores just in-frame clones and leaves some out. The sample includes tens of thousands of clones, around 92% of them seen just once. Sequencing input: PBMCs. These TCRs come from a young woman in good health and CMV-seronegative. Both conserved end residues are part of each CDR3. The D gene is left open where the match is weak. Clone sizes are given selectively: once, few, many, or a class where the clone is expanded.

d_call: -
v_call: TRBV25-1
j_call: TRBJ2-7
clone_size: few
cdr3_nt: TGTGCCAGCAGTTTCGGGAACGAGCAGTACTTC
cdr3_aa: CASSFGNEQYF

d_call: TRBD2
v_call: TRBV7-3
j_call: TRBJ2-1
clone_size: -
cdr3_nt: TGTGCCAGCAGCTTACAAGCGACTAGCGGATACAATGAGCAGTTCTTC
cdr3_aa: CASSLQATSGYNEQFF

d_call: -
v_call: TRBV10-1
j_call: TRBJ1-1
clone_size: once
cdr3_nt: TGCGCCAGCAGTGTAGGGGGTTCGGACACTGAAGCTTTCTTT
cdr3_aa: CASSVGGSDTEAFF

d_call: TRBD1
v_call: TRBV6-5
j_call: TRBJ1-3
clone_size: once
cdr3_nt: TGTGCCAGCCAGCGACAGGGGAACTCTGGAAACACCATATATTTT
cdr3_aa: CASQRQGNSGNTIYF

d_call: -
v_call: TRBV25-1
j_call: TRBJ2-2
clone_size: -
cdr3_nt: TGTGCCAGCAGTGATCTAGCCACGGGCGGAGAATTCACCGGGGAGCTGTTTTTT
cdr3_aa: CASSDLATGGEFTGELFF

d_call: -
v_call: TRBV11-3
j_call: TRBJ2-6
clone_size: -
cdr3_nt: TGTGCCAGCAGACGAGGTGTTGTTGCCGGGGCCAACGTCCTGACTTTC
cdr3_aa: CASRRGVVAGANVLTF

d_call: TRBD1
v_call: TRBV28
j_call: TRBJ1-6
clone_size: -
cdr3_nt: TGTGCCAGCAGTTTCGGGACAGATAATTCACCCCTCCACTTT
cdr3_aa: CASSFGTDNSPLHF

d_call: TRBD1
v_call: TRBV23-1
j_call: TRBJ2-1
clone_size: -
cdr3_nt: TGCGCCAGCAGTCAATCAGACCGGGACAGGGGAGGCAATGAGCAGTTCTTC
cdr3_aa: CASSQSDRDRGGNEQFF

d_call: TRBD1
v_call: TRBV11-3
j_call: TRBJ1-2
clone_size: -
cdr3_nt: TGTGCCAGCAGCTTGGGACAGGGGCGAGGCTACACCTTC
cdr3_aa: CASSLGQGRGYTF

d_call: TRBD2
v_call: TRBV7-8
j_call: TRBJ2-1
clone_size: -
cdr3_nt: TGTGCCAGCAGCTTAGGGTCGACTAGCGATGAGCAGTTCTTC
cdr3_aa: CASSLGSTSDEQFF

d_call: -
v_call: TRBV9
j_call: TRBJ1-4
clone_size: -
cdr3_nt: TGTGCCAGCAGCCTCGGGGGGGGCACTAATGAAAAACTGTTTTTT
cdr3_aa: CASSLGGGTNEKLFF

d_call: TRBD2
v_call: TRBV9
j_call: TRBJ2-1
clone_size: -
cdr3_nt: TGTGCCAGCAGCGTAGTAACTAGCGGGATTGGTGAGCAGTTCTTC
cdr3_aa: CASSVVTSGIGEQFF

d_call: -
v_call: TRBV2
j_call: TRBJ2-5
clone_size: -
cdr3_nt: TGTGCCAGCAGTGTGGGCGTAGAGACCCAGTACTTC
cdr3_aa: CASSVGVETQYF

d_call: TRBD2
v_call: TRBV10-3
j_call: TRBJ2-1
clone_size: -
cdr3_nt: TGTGCCATCAGTGGAGGAAGCGGGGGCAATGAGCAGTTCTTC
cdr3_aa: CAISGGSGGNEQFF

d_call: -
v_call: TRBV2
j_call: TRBJ1-4
clone_size: -
cdr3_nt: TGTGCCAGCAGAGCCTGGACAGCAACTAATGAAAAACTGTTTTTT
cdr3_aa: CASRAWTATNEKLFF

d_call: -
v_call: TRBV6-1
j_call: TRBJ1-2
clone_size: few
cdr3_nt: TGTGCCAGCAGTTCACAGGGATTGGATGGCTACACCTTC
cdr3_aa: CASSSQGLDGYTF

d_call: TRBD2
v_call: TRBV6-5
j_call: TRBJ2-7
clone_size: -
cdr3_nt: TGTGCCAGCAGTTACGTAGCGGGAGGGTACGAGCAGTACTTC
cdr3_aa: CASSYVAGGYEQYF

d_call: -
v_call: TRBV20-1
j_call: TRBJ2-5
clone_size: -
cdr3_nt: TGCAGTGCTCCGCGGGTAGAGACCCAGTACTTC
cdr3_aa: CSAPRVETQYF

d_call: TRBD2
v_call: TRBV4-3
j_call: TRBJ2-2
clone_size: -
cdr3_nt: TGCGCCAGCAGCCAAGAAAATGCGGGAGTAGGCACCGGGGAGCTGTTTTTT
cdr3_aa: CASSQENAGVGTGELFF

d_call: -
v_call: TRBV9
j_call: TRBJ1-2
clone_size: -
cdr3_nt: TGTGCCAGCAGAAGTGGAAGACATAACTATGGCTACACCTTC
cdr3_aa: CASRSGRHNYGYTF

d_call: -
v_call: TRBV7-8
j_call: TRBJ1-1
clone_size: -
cdr3_nt: TGTGCCAGCAGCTTAGGCTACCAGGGGCCCACTGAAGCTTTCTTT
cdr3_aa: CASSLGYQGPTEAFF

d_call: TRBD1
v_call: TRBV19
j_call: TRBJ2-1
clone_size: once
cdr3_nt: TGTGCCAGTAGTGCCGGGACAGGGGCTCGTCACAATGAGCAGTTCTTC
cdr3_aa: CASSAGTGARHNEQFF

d_call: -
v_call: TRBV28
j_call: TRBJ2-7
clone_size: -
cdr3_nt: TGTGCCAGCAGTTCCCCCGACTCATCCTACGAGCAGTACTTC
cdr3_aa: CASSSPDSSYEQYF

d_call: -
v_call: TRBV27
j_call: TRBJ2-1
clone_size: -
cdr3_nt: TGTGCCAGCAGGTCAGCGGGCAATGAGCAGTTCTTC
cdr3_aa: CASRSAGNEQFF

d_call: TRBD1
v_call: TRBV27
j_call: TRBJ1-3
clone_size: -
cdr3_nt: TGTGCCAGCAGTTTAAGGGGGCCGGGGGGAAACACCATATATTTT
cdr3_aa: CASSLRGPGGNTIYF

d_call: -
v_call: TRBV27
j_call: TRBJ1-5
clone_size: once
cdr3_nt: TGTGCCAGCAGTTTGGGACATAATCAGCCCCAGCATTTT
cdr3_aa: CASSLGHNQPQHF